A single sample gave rise to the 10 T cell receptor beta chains below, sequenced in a study of post-analysis software for immune sequencing data. Study-wide results and caveats: Patients had higher frequencies than controls of roughly five TRBV segments, including TRBV5-6, TRBV5-1 and TRBV20-1.

These TCRs' antigens remain unknown. The authors incorporated unique molecular identifiers into the TCR beta cDNA libraries. TCRdb reanalysed the PCR reads using MiXCR and keeps one entry per CDR3 protein. The table has roughly 600,000 distinct CDR3 sequences, around 44% seen once. Sequencing input: blood. The source is a girl aged 10 to 17 with multiple sclerosis.

The chain has TRBV12-3 or TRBV12-4 and TRBJ2-5, with D possibly called TRBD1 or TRBD2 (7 bases each). This CDR3 has 14 amino acids. V shed 6 bases and J shed 5 bases, with 16 bases lying between them. The chain's CDR3 is CASRHRGGSETQYF. The CDR3 DNA reads TGTGCCAGCAGACACAGGGGCGGGAGCGAGACCCAGTACTTC.

This chain connects TRBV7-8 to TRBJ2-1; TRBD2 matches at 8 bases. This CDR3 is 16 amino acids long. The germline gives CDR1 SGHVS, CDR2 FQNEAQ. Trimming cost V 1 base and J 6 bases; bases outside gene matches: 8. CDR3 region: CASSLGLETSGNEQFF. CDR3 sequence (DNA): TGTGCCAGCAGCTTAGGCCTTGAAACTAGCGGCAATGAGCAGTTCTTC.

The chain employs TRBV7-9 and TRBJ2-1, with D possibly TRBD2 on 5 matching bases. The germline V and J ends were trimmed by 4 bases and 12 bases, with 10 bases remaining between them. This CDR3 has 11 amino acids. CDR1 and CDR2 (germline): SEHNR, FQNEAQ (reference sequence). The CDR3 bases are TGTGCCAGCAGCTCCGCCAGCGGGCAGTTCTTC. Translated: CASSSASGQFF.

J is TRBJ1-2 and V is TRBV20-1; no definite D call. Trimming shortened V by 5 bases and J by 1 base, and 14 bases separated the two germline ends. The CDR3 extends over 14 amino acids. Looked up from germline, CDR1 is DFQATT and CDR2 is SNEGSKA (reference sequence). CDR3 coding DNA: TGCAGTGCTGGACCCTCCCCGGGTAACTATGGCTACACCTTC. Translating it yields CSAGPSPGNYGYTF.

V is TRBV6-6 and J is TRBJ1-2, with 10 bases identical to TRBD1. The germline V gene has CDR1 MNHNY and CDR2 SVGAGI (reference sequence). Germline trimming cut 10 bases from V and 2 bases from J; bases unmatched to any gene: 4. The CDR3 is 13 residues long. CDR3 loop: CAIETGGNYGYTF. CDR3 nucleotide sequence: TGTGCCATCGAGACAGGGGGCAACTATGGCTACACCTTC.

This sequence joins TRBV10-3 and TRBJ2-7, with D unresolved. Germline CDR1 is ENHRY and CDR2 is SYGVKD. V gave up 10 bases and J gave up 4 bases, with 14 bases separating them. This CDR3 is built from 12 residues. CDR3 sequence: CATAPDDYEQYF. CDR3 nucleotide sequence: TGTGCCACAGCCCCTGACGATTACGAGCAGTACTTC.

The chain employs TRBV20-1 and TRBJ1-1; the D gene is possibly TRBD1 (6 bases). The CDR3 consists of 13 residues. Germline V gives CDR1 DFQATT, CDR2 SNEGSKA (reference sequence). The V end was cut by 6 bases, the J end by 5 bases, with 16 bases between. DNA of the CDR3: TGCAGTGCCCCTCTAGGGGGAGAGACTGAAGCTTTCTTT. This translates into CSAPLGGETEAFF.

The chain links TRBV3-1 to TRBJ2-3; no definite D call. Trimming cost V 3 bases and J 0 bases, with 4 bases left between them. Germline V gene data show CDR1 as LGHDT and CDR2 as YNNKEL (reference sequence). The CDR3 contains 13 residues. CDR3: CASSQLSTDTQYF. The CDR3, as DNA: TGTGCCAGCAGCCAGCTAAGCACAGATACGCAGTATTTT.

This rearrangement joins TRBV7-9 to TRBJ1-5; 9 bases agree with TRBD1. V lost 0 bases to trimming and J lost 4 bases; unmatched junction nucleotides: 10. The CDR3 loop spans 18 amino acids. The germline V gene has CDR1 SEHNR and CDR2 FQNEAQ (reference sequence). The CDR3 reads CASSLARPGQGTNQPQHF. For the CDR3, the DNA is TGTGCCAGCAGCTTAGCACGACCGGGACAGGGAACTAATCAGCCCCAGCATTTT.

In the case of this clonotype: Germline is not matched at one junction end, which may reflect a read error. J is TRBJ2-1 and V is TRBV6-6, with D perhaps matching TRBD2 (6 bases). The V gene's germline CDR1 is MNHNY and CDR2 SVGAGI (reference sequence). CDR3 length: 15 residues. For the CDR3, the DNA is TGTGCCGGCAGTAATCGACTAGAGGGTGTATCGGGGCAGTTCTTC. This encodes CAGSNRLEGVSGQFF.